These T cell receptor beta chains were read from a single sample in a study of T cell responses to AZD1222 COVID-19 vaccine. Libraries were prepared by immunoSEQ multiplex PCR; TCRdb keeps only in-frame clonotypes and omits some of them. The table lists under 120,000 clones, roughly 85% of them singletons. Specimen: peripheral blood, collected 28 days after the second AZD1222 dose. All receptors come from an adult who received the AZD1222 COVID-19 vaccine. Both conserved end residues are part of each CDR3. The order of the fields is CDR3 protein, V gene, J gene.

CATRDRSSYEQYF	TRBV15	TRBJ2-7
CASSQTQSGTGGTAFF	TRBV23-1	TRBJ1-1
CASSVTVLSYEQYF	TRBV5-1	TRBJ2-7
CASSQEGRENEQFF	TRBV4-1	TRBJ2-1
CASSVGAGGGELFF	TRBV9	TRBJ2-2
CASNSRGSSAQHF	TRBV28	TRBJ1-5
CASSSFGLAGGPDNEQFF	TRBV27	TRBJ2-1
CASSVWDRGLGNTIYF	TRBV28	TRBJ1-3
CASSQEGQTTYNEQFF	TRBV4-2	TRBJ2-1
CAWSRGPGNTIYF	TRBV30	TRBJ1-3
CASSTQEYSNQPQHF	TRBV18	TRBJ1-5
CASSEAQGPFNSPLHF	TRBV6-1	TRBJ1-6
CATRASGTGNAGELFF	TRBV24-1	TRBJ2-2
CASSPGLAGLQFF	TRBV5-1	TRBJ2-1
CASSFGLESSYEQYF	TRBV5-6	TRBJ2-7
CASSWDSKNIQYF	TRBV5-1	TRBJ2-4
CASSQGFPLGYTF	TRBV14	TRBJ1-2
CASSSVGTALPNYGYTF	TRBV5-6	TRBJ1-2
CATVGENTGELFF	TRBV6-5	TRBJ2-2
CASSWGGQGGEQYF	TRBV27	TRBJ2-7
CASSSRDNSIGEPQHF	TRBV13	TRBJ1-5
CASSYGTGDYEQYF	TRBV6-5	TRBJ2-7
CASSLAVGREGRYEQYF	TRBV5-5	TRBJ2-7
CASSQLGLAGGKIYEQYF	TRBV4-1	TRBJ2-7
CAWRSSARAFF	TRBV30	TRBJ1-1
CASSQADTGQTFNSPLHF	TRBV14	TRBJ1-6
CASSRRERAGNEQFF	TRBV7-8	TRBJ2-1
CASSQGLAGIYEQYF	TRBV7-2	TRBJ2-7
CASSSGAFDYGYTF	TRBV5-6	TRBJ1-2
CASSIGGSEQYF	TRBV19	TRBJ2-7
CASSLGGGRARDHEQFF	TRBV7-3	TRBJ2-1
CASSLDSNYGYTF	TRBV7-9	TRBJ1-2
CASSNFFGTNEKLFF	TRBV6-5	TRBJ1-4
CASRLTGDSGNTIYF	TRBV5-5	TRBJ1-3
CASSGQAMSGTEAFF	TRBV9	TRBJ1-1
CASSLDLNQPQHF	TRBV7-9	TRBJ1-5
CASSRGGLAPSSSNEQFF	TRBV5-1	TRBJ2-1
CASSDQGATNEKLFF	TRBV6-1	TRBJ1-4
CASNQDRGYNSPLHF	TRBV28	TRBJ1-6
CASRDRGGDEQFF	TRBV2	TRBJ2-1
CASSFRGAYQPQHF	TRBV5-8	TRBJ1-5
CASSLGGQTEAFF	TRBV2	TRBJ1-1
CASSFRDRVDNEQFF	TRBV5-1	TRBJ2-1
CASSLLPGLQETQYF	TRBV2	TRBJ2-5
CASVGTAFNEKLFF	TRBV2	TRBJ1-4
CASSYQGAYTGELFF	TRBV6-2/TRBV6-3	TRBJ2-2
CASSAWDTATNEKLFF	TRBV6-1	TRBJ1-4
CASSREQGGRYGYTF	TRBV6-2/TRBV6-3	TRBJ1-2
CASRGRTGVGYTF	TRBV2	TRBJ1-2
CASSLTAGDVEQYF	TRBV7-3	TRBJ2-7
CASSEYDGTSGNTIYF	TRBV25-1	TRBJ1-3
CASSGLPWAGGTYNEQFF	TRBV2	TRBJ2-1
CASSLSLAGAQDTQYF	TRBV28	TRBJ2-3